A single TCR beta chain is shown here with its context. Its cognate antigen is unknown. The V gene lost 3 bases and the J gene lost 3 bases, with 13 bases spanning the gap. CDR3 length: 14 amino acids. Germline V gene sequence: CDR1 SGHRS, CDR2 YFSETQ. A second PCR of about 7 to 11 cycles used a sample-barcoded 5' primer and a J-beta primer mix. TCRdb redid the calling of the 5' RACE reads with MiXCR, one entry per CDR3 protein. Of hundreds of thousands of distinct CDR3 sequences in the sample, about 50% are singletons; the top ten hold 13%. These data belong to a study of blood T cells in healthy people across ages. Turning to the study itself: About one barcoded beta molecule was captured per two T cells (by template switching). General study points: CMV infection status of these donors was not known.

This TCR was recovered from a woman of 80 years or more in good health. Input material: blood. The rearrangement joins TRBV5-1 to TRBJ2-7; a weak D match, TRBD1 (5 bases). CDR3 DNA sequence: TGCGCCAGCAGCTCTACACAGGTTATCTACGAGCAGTACTTC. As protein: CASSSTQVIYEQYF.